This TCR beta chain was sequenced during a study of shared clonotypes between healthy human individuals. Study-wide results and caveats: In this cohort, only blood was sampled, and tissue repertoires likely differ.

Here immunoSEQ multiplex PCR was the method, and the copy in TCRdb shows in-frame clones only, minus some. The sample contains approximately 88,000 clones, approximately 70% of which appear only once. Looked up from germline, CDR1 is MNHNY and CDR2 is SVGAGI (reference sequence). CDR3 length: 14 amino acids. V lost 4 bases, J lost 8 bases, and 14 bases lay in between. Details on this clone: Its antigen is currently unknown.

The gene calls are TRBV6-6 and TRBJ2-2; tentatively, D is TRBD2 (6 bases). Sequences were obtained from memory CD8+ T cells sorted from blood. Subset: CD45RO+ cells pooled with CCR7-negative TemRA cells. The sequence was obtained from a man between 25 and 39 years old in good health. CDR3 DNA sequence: TGTGCCAGCAGTTCGGGGGACTTTCTAGGGGAGCTGTTTTTT. This gives the protein CASSSGDFLGELFF.